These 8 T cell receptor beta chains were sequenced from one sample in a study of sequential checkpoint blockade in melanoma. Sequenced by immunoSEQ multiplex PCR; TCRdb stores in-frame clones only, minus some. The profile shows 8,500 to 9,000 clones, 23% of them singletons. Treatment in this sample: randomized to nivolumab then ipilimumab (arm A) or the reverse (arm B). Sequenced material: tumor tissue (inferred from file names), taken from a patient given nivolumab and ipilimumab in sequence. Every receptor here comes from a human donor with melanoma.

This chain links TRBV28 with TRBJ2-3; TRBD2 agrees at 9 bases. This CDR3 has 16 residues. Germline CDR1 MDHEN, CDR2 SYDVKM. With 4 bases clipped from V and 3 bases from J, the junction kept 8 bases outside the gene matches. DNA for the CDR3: TGTGCCAGCAGTTCCCCCCTGGCGGGGGGGACAGATACGCAGTATTTT. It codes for CASSSPLAGGTDTQYF. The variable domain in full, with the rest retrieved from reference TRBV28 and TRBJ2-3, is DVKVTQSSRYLVKRTGEKVFLECVQDMDHENMFWYRQDPGLGLRLIYFSYDVKMKEKGDIPEGYSVSREKKERFSLILESASTNQTSMYLCASSSPLAGGTDTQYFGPGTRLTVL.

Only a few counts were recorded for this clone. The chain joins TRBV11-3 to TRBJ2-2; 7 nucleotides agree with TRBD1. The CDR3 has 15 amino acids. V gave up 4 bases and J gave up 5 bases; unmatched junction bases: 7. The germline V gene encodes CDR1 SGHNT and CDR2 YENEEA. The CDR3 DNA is TGTGCCAGCAGCTCGGGGACAGCTAGAACCGGGGAGCTGTTTTTT. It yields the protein CASSSGTARTGELFF.

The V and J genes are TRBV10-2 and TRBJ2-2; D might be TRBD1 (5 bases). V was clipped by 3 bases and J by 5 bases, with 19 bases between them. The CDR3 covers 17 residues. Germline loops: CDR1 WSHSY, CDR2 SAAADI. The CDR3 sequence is CASSDYLVGAGTGELFF. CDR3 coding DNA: TGCGCCAGCAGTGATTACCTTGTTGGGGCAGGAACCGGGGAGCTGTTTTTT.

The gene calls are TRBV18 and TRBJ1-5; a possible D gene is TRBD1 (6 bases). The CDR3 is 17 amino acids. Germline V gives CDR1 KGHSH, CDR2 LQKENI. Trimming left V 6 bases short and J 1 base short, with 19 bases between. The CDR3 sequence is CASSGERGGPSNQPQHF. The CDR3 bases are TGTGCCAGCTCGGGCGAAAGGGGGGGGCCGAGCAATCAGCCCCAGCATTTT.

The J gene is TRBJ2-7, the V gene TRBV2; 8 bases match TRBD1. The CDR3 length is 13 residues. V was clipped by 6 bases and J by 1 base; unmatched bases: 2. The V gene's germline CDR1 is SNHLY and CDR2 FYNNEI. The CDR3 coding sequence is TGTGCCAGCAGGGACAGGGTATCCTACGAGCAGTACGTC. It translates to CASRDRVSYEQYV.

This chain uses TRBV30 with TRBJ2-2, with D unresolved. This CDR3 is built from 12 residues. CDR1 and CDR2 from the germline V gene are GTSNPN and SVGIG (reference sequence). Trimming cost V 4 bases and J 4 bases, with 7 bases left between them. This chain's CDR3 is CAWKGATGELFF. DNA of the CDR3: TGTGCCTGGAAAGGCGCCACCGGGGAGCTGTTTTTT.

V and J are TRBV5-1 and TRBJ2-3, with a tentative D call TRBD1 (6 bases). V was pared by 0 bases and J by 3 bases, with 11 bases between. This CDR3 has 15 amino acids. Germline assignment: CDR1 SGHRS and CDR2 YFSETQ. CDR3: CASSLASGVTDTQYF. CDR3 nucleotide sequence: TGCGCCAGCAGCTTGGCCTCAGGGGTTACAGATACGCAGTATTTT.

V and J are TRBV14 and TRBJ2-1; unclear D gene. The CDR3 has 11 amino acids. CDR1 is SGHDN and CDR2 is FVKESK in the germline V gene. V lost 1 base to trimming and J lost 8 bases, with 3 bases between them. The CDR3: CASSQGDEQFF. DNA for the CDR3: TGTGCCAGCAGCCAAGGGGATGAGCAGTTCTTC.